A single sample is the source of the 23 T cell receptor beta chains below, sequenced in a study of cytomegalovirus exposure and HLA in healthy donors. PCR was performed using 60 Vbeta and 13 Jbeta primers. TCRdb keeps only in-frame clones here, not all; method: immunoSEQ multiplex PCR. Of tens of thousands of clones listed, about 73% are singletons. The sample taken for sequencing was PBMCs. Receptor source: a woman between 40 and 50 years old in good health and CMV-seropositive.

Written as DNA, the CDR3 is TGTGCCAGTAGCGACAGGGTGGGATACGAGCAGTACTTC. This translates into CASSDRVGYEQYF. The chain joins TRBV19 to TRBJ2-7, with 7 bases matching TRBD1. CDR1 is LNHDA, CDR2 SQIVND, per germline (reference sequence). The CDR3 loop spans 13 amino acids. Trimming cost V 6 bases and J 4 bases; bases outside gene matches: 6. The full variable domain, completed using reference TRBV19 and TRBJ2-7, is DGGITQSPKYLFRKEGQNVTLSCEQNLNHDAMYWYRQDPGQGLRLIYYSQIVNDFQKGDIAEGYSVSREKKESFPLTVTSAQKNPTAFYLCASSDRVGYEQYFGPGTRLTVT.

The chain has TRBV29-1 and TRBJ2-5; D is possibly TRBD2 (5 bases). Germline-derived CDR1 and CDR2 are SQVTM and ANQGSEA. The CDR3 is 13 residues long. The germline V and J ends were trimmed by 1 base and 4 bases, with 10 bases remaining between them. The CDR3 nucleotides read TGCAGCGTTGAAGTACTAGTGGGAGAGACCCAGTACTTC. This gives the protein CSVEVLVGETQYF.

The chain links TRBV5-1 to TRBJ2-7, with D unclear. Germline V CDR1 and CDR2: SGHRS, YFSETQ. Trimming removed 4 bases at V and 6 bases at J, with 17 bases between. The CDR3 runs to 14 residues. The CDR3: CASSLRSTSGEQYF. The CDR3, as DNA: TGCGCCAGCAGCCTCAGGTCCACCTCTGGCGAGCAGTACTTC.

This clone was observed once. The chain employs TRBV7-8 and TRBJ2-3; 9 bases map to TRBD2. The germline gives CDR1 SGHVS, CDR2 FQNEAQ. This CDR3 region has 17 residues. V shed 5 bases, J shed 5 bases, and the junction held 14 bases outside the gene matches. The CDR3: CASSPGGVLAGLDTQYF. Here the CDR3 DNA reads TGTGCCAGCAGCCCAGGCGGCGTGCTAGCGGGATTAGATACGCAGTATTTT.

This sequence joins TRBV6-6 and TRBJ2-1; D perhaps matches TRBD2 (5 bases). Trimming cost V 2 bases and J 6 bases, with 8 bases left between them. CDR1 and CDR2 from the germline V gene are MNHNY and SVGAGI (reference sequence). The CDR3 contains 13 residues. The CDR3 nucleotides are TGTGCCAGCAGTTACGAGGGCGGCAATGAGCAGTTCTTC. Protein product: CASSYEGGNEQFF.

This rearrangement joins TRBV6-1 to TRBJ1-5; D call uncertain. Trimming took 5 bases from V and 4 from J, leaving 6 bases between them. The germline CDR1 and CDR2 sequences are MNHNS and SASEGT. The CDR3 sequence is 12 residues long. The CDR3 is CASSTMNQPQHF. The DNA of the CDR3 is TGTGCCAGCAGTACTATGAATCAGCCCCAGCATTTT.

V gene TRBV27 combines with J gene TRBJ1-5, with 7 bases matching TRBD1. CDR1 is MNHEY and CDR2 is SMNVEV in the germline V gene (reference sequence). Trimming took 1 base from V and 11 from J; bases not matched to a gene: 8. CDR3 length: 14 amino acids. The CDR3 spells CASSLFAGGWAQHF. The CDR3 DNA follows: TGTGCCAGCAGTTTATTCGCAGGGGGATGGGCCCAGCATTTT.

This chain joins TRBV9 and TRBJ2-7; 10 bases match TRBD1. The CDR3 contains 15 residues. Germline V lookup: CDR1 SGDLS, CDR2 YYNGEE. The J segment lost 3 bases and the V segment lost 3 bases, leaving 6 bases of the junction unmatched. CDR3 bases: TGTGCCAGCAGCGGGACCGGGACAGGGGACTACGAGCAGTACTTC. Residues: CASSGTGTGDYEQYF.

This chain joins TRBV19 and TRBJ1-1; 7 bases fit TRBD1. V lost 5 bases and J lost 4; bases outside the gene matches: 7. The germline CDR1 and CDR2 sequences are LNHDA and SQIVND (reference sequence). This CDR3 comprises 14 residues. CDR3 region: CASSLGGASTEAFF. CDR3 coding DNA: TGTGCCAGTAGTTTAGGGGGCGCTTCCACTGAAGCTTTCTTT.

The V and J genes are TRBV2 and TRBJ2-2; 7 bases agree with TRBD1. The CDR3 is 15 amino acids. Trimming removed 6 bases from V and 5 bases from J; junction bases left unmatched: 9. The V gene's germline CDR1 is SNHLY and CDR2 FYNNEI. CDR3 nucleotide sequence: TGTGCCAGCAGAGTCACCGGGACAGATACCGGGGAGCTGTTTTTT. Translating it yields CASRVTGTDTGELFF.

The chain recombines TRBV11-1 with TRBJ2-3; 9 nucleotides match TRBD1. V trimming: 5 bases; J trimming: 2 bases; junction bases outside the gene matches: 8. The length of the CDR3 is 16 residues. Germline V gene sequence: CDR1 SGHAT, CDR2 FQDESV (reference sequence). The CDR3 reads CASSTRRQGVTDTQYF. In DNA form, the CDR3 reads TGTGCCAGCAGCACAAGGAGACAGGGGGTCACAGATACGCAGTATTTT.

This rearrangement joins TRBV7-8 to TRBJ2-7, with a possible D match to TRBD1 (6 bases). CDR1 SGHVS and CDR2 FQNEAQ come from the germline V gene. The CDR3 is 15 residues long. V gave up 6 bases and J gave up 5 bases, with 20 bases separating them. The CDR3 spells CASRSGAGGQNEQYF. In DNA, the CDR3 is TGTGCCAGCAGGTCAGGGGCAGGTGGTCAAAACGAGCAGTACTTC.

The gene calls are TRBV18 and TRBJ2-5; D is uncertain. Germline V CDR1 and CDR2: KGHSH, LQKENI. The CDR3 is made up of 13 amino acids. With 4 bases removed from V and 5 bases from J, the gap between germline ends came to 11 bases. The CDR3 DNA reads TGTGCCAGCTCACTGAAAGAGGAGGAGACCCAGTACTTC. The encoded protein is CASSLKEEETQYF.

The V and J genes are TRBV18 and TRBJ2-7; 10 positions match TRBD2. Trimming removed 1 base from V and 5 bases from J; junction bases left unmatched: 8. The CDR3 has 16 residues. The germline V gene encodes CDR1 KGHSH and CDR2 LQKENI. The CDR3 region is CASSPRSGLAVDEQYF. CDR3 DNA sequence: TGTGCCAGCTCACCACGGTCAGGACTAGCGGTTGACGAGCAGTACTTC.

The chain links TRBV19 to TRBJ2-1, with D possibly matching TRBD2 (6 bases). Germline V gives CDR1 LNHDA, CDR2 SQIVND (reference sequence). CDR3 length: 17 amino acids. With 7 bases removed from V and 4 bases from J, the gap between germline ends came to 23 bases. This CDR3 is CASIGTSYPSAYNEQFF. Here the CDR3 DNA reads TGTGCCAGTATCGGTACGAGCTACCCTAGCGCGTACAATGAGCAGTTCTTC.

The V call is TRBV7-2, the J call TRBJ2-7, with TRBD1 matching 10 bases. The CDR3 runs 17 residues. J lost 0 bases, V lost 5 bases, and 10 bases had no gene match. Germline CDR1 SGHTA, CDR2 FQGNSA. CDR3 DNA: TGTGCCAGCAGCCTACAGATCCGGGACAGGGGCTCCTACGAGCAGTACTTC. It yields the protein CASSLQIRDRGSYEQYF.

As for this clone: Germline and junction disagree at one end, which may indicate a read error. The J gene is TRBJ1-2, the V gene TRBV19; a possible D gene is TRBD1 (6 bases). Germline V lookup: CDR1 LNHDA, CDR2 SQIVND (reference sequence). CDR3 length equals 14 residues. This chain's CDR3 is CASREDSANYDYTF. The CDR3 coding sequence is TGTGCCAGTAGAGAGGACAGCGCCAACTATGACTACACCTTC. Full variable domain (missing parts from reference TRBV19 and TRBJ1-2): DGGITQSPKYLFRKEGQNVTLSCEQNLNHDAMYWYRQDPGQGLRLIYYSQIVNDFQKGDIAEGYSVSREKKESFPLTVTSAQKNPTAFYLCASREDSANYDYTFGSGTRLTVV.

DNA of the CDR3: TGTGCCAGTAGTAAAGGATGGGCCCAAAACTCGGGGGAGCAGTACTTC. Translated, it gives CASSKGWAQNSGEQYF. V and J are TRBV19 and TRBJ2-7; a weak D match, TRBD2 (5 bases). The CDR3 is 16 residues long. V was clipped by 4 bases and J by 7 bases, with 23 bases between them. The germline CDR1 and CDR2 sequences are LNHDA and SQIVND (reference sequence).

V is TRBV5-1 and J is TRBJ2-1; D is undetermined. V lost 0 bases, J lost 5 bases, and 12 bases lay in between. Per germline, CDR1 SGHRS and CDR2 YFSETQ. This CDR3 has 15 residues. In DNA form, the CDR3 reads TGCGCCAGCAGCTTGGATTTAGCACCCAACAATGAGCAGTTCTTC. It translates to CASSLDLAPNNEQFF.

The sample holds one count of this clone. The V call is TRBV19, the J call TRBJ2-1, with D maybe TRBD2 (6 bases). The germline CDR1 and CDR2 sequences are LNHDA and SQIVND (reference sequence). The CDR3 sequence is 17 residues long. Trimming removed 1 base from V and 0 bases from J, with 13 bases in between. CDR3 protein: CASSIAPTSNSYNEQFF. The CDR3 DNA reads as TGTGCCAGTAGTATAGCCCCAACTAGCAACTCCTACAATGAGCAGTTCTTC.

This clone occurred a few times. J is TRBJ1-1 and V is TRBV4-3; 11 bases map to TRBD1. Germline CDR1 LGHNA, CDR2 YSLEER. The CDR3 loop spans 16 amino acids. The J segment lost 4 bases and the V segment lost 5 bases, leaving 9 bases of the junction unmatched. The CDR3 nucleotides read TGCGCCAGCAGCTCCGAACAGGGGACAGGGGGCACTGAAGCTTTCTTT. Translated, it gives CASSSEQGTGGTEAFF.

The chain recombines TRBV6-5 with TRBJ2-5, with D hard to call. There are 13 residues in the CDR3. V lost 5 bases, J lost 1 base, and 8 bases lay in between. Germline-derived CDR1 and CDR2 are MNHEY and SVGAGI. CDR3 bases: TGTGCCAGCAGTACCCCACTCCAAGAGACCCAGTACTTC. This gives the protein CASSTPLQETQYF.

This clone has a single count. The chain links TRBV4-2 to TRBJ2-1; a weak D match, TRBD2 (5 bases). V lost 7 bases and J 3 bases, leaving 10 bases between the germline ends. The germline V gene has CDR1 LGHNA and CDR2 YNFKEQ. The CDR3 has 13 residues. The CDR3 here is CASTPGVYNEQFF. CDR3 coding DNA: TGTGCCAGCACCCCCGGGGTCTACAATGAGCAGTTCTTC.